These T cell receptor beta chains were read from a single sample in a study of technical replicates of blood from several donors. Using immunoSEQ multiplex PCR, the repertoire was profiled, and TCRdb retains in-frame clones only, with some absent. The sample consists of approximately 70,000 clones, roughly 92% of them appearing once. Sequencing input: T cells isolated from PBMCs. The source is a human donor in good health. The CDR3 runs from the conserved cysteine through the conserved F or W. Each record gives: V gene, clone size, D gene, J gene, CDR3 DNA, CDR3 protein. D genes are given only for firm matches. Only part of the rows carry a size: once, few, many, or a class if the clone is expanded.

V: TRBV4-1; size: once; D: TRBD1; J: TRBJ2-7; DNA: TGCGCCAGCAGCCAATTTCCGGGACAGGACACCTACGAGCAGTACTTC; CDR3: CASSQFPGQDTYEQYF
V: TRBV10-1; size: .; D: TRBD1; J: TRBJ2-6; DNA: TGCGCCAGCAGTGGGGACAGGGCTGGGGCCAACGTCCTGACTTTC; CDR3: CASSGDRAGANVLTF
V: TRBV5-1; size: .; D: .; J: TRBJ2-1; DNA: TGCGCCAGCAGCTTGAGACTAGGGGAGGTAAATGAGCAGTTCTTC; CDR3: CASSLRLGEVNEQFF
V: TRBV19; size: .; D: TRBD1; J: TRBJ1-2; DNA: TGTGCCAGTAGTCAACAGGGGAACTATGGCTACACCTTC; CDR3: CASSQQGNYGYTF
V: TRBV11-3; size: .; D: .; J: TRBJ2-7; DNA: TGTGCCAGCAGCTTAACGACAGGCCTCCACGAGCAGTACTTC; CDR3: CASSLTTGLHEQYF
V: TRBV9; size: .; D: TRBD1; J: TRBJ2-7; DNA: TGTGCCAGCAGTGCAGACAGGGAGTACGAGCAGTACTTC; CDR3: CASSADREYEQYF
V: TRBV5-4; size: .; D: .; J: TRBJ2-5; DNA: TGTGCCAGCAGCTTGGCGGGATACAGCCAAGAGACCCAGTACTTC; CDR3: CASSLAGYSQETQYF
V: TRBV6-5; size: .; D: .; J: TRBJ1-2; DNA: TGTGCCAGCAGTTATGGCGCAGGTCGGAGCTACACCTTC; CDR3: CASSYGAGRSYTF
V: TRBV6-1; size: few; D: .; J: TRBJ2-7; DNA: TGTGCCAGCAGTGAAGCGGAGCTCGAGCAGTACTTC; CDR3: CASSEAELEQYF
V: TRBV7-3; size: .; D: .; J: TRBJ2-1; DNA: TGTGCCAGCAGCTACCGGGACAACCCTCTTAATGAGCAGTTCTTC; CDR3: CASSYRDNPLNEQFF
V: TRBV10-3; size: .; D: TRBD1; J: TRBJ1-4; DNA: TGTGCCATCAGCGGGGGACAGTCGGCAACTAATGAAAAACTGTTTTTT; CDR3: CAISGGQSATNEKLFF
V: TRBV19; size: .; D: TRBD1; J: TRBJ1-1; DNA: TGTGCCAGTAGAAAGGGACAGGCGATGAACACTGAAGCTTTCTTT; CDR3: CASRKGQAMNTEAFF
V: TRBV7-3; size: .; D: .; J: TRBJ2-5; DNA: TGTGCCAGCAGCTTACCCCTACAGAGCCAGTACTTC; CDR3: CASSLPLQSQYF
V: TRBV11-3; size: .; D: TRBD1; J: TRBJ2-7; DNA: TGTGCCAGCAGCTTTTTAGGGACAGGGAGTTACGAGCAGTACTTC; CDR3: CASSFLGTGSYEQYF
V: TRBV6-5; size: .; D: .; J: TRBJ2-1; DNA: TGTGCCAGCAGTTACTCGGGTAGACAGGACAATGAGCAGTTCTTC; CDR3: CASSYSGRQDNEQFF
V: TRBV7-9; size: .; D: .; J: TRBJ1-4; DNA: TGTGCCAGCAGTTCGAGGGAAAAACTGTTTTTT; CDR3: CASSSREKLFF
V: TRBV4-2; size: .; D: TRBD2; J: TRBJ2-1; DNA: TGTGCCAGCAGCTCCGGACTAGCGATATACAATGAGCAGTTCTTC; CDR3: CASSSGLAIYNEQFF
V: TRBV4-1; size: few; D: TRBD2; J: TRBJ2-7; DNA: TGCGCCAGCAGCCAGCCGGGACTAGCCTACGAGCAGTACTTC; CDR3: CASSQPGLAYEQYF
V: TRBV29-1; size: once; D: TRBD2; J: TRBJ2-7; DNA: TGCAGCGTCTTACTAGCGGTATGGTCCTACGAGCAGTACTTC; CDR3: CSVLLAVWSYEQYF
V: TRBV4-3; size: .; D: .; J: TRBJ2-3; DNA: TGCGCCAGCAGCCAAACCAAGGGGGGGGCCACAGATACGCAGTATTTT; CDR3: CASSQTKGGATDTQYF
V: TRBV11-3; size: .; D: .; J: TRBJ2-7; DNA: TGTGCCAGCAGCCCGAACGGGGGTCGGGAGCAGTACTTC; CDR3: CASSPNGGREQYF
V: TRBV28; size: .; D: TRBD2; J: TRBJ2-7; DNA: TGTGCCAGCAGCACGGGGACTAGCGACTACGAGCAGTACTTC; CDR3: CASSTGTSDYEQYF
V: TRBV7-6; size: .; D: .; J: TRBJ1-4; DNA: TGTGCCCTCAAGGCAGGGGACGGGGGGGAAAAACTGTTTTTT; CDR3: CALKAGDGGEKLFF
V: TRBV30; size: .; D: .; J: TRBJ2-7; DNA: TGTGCCTGGAGTCCTCCTTACTACGAGCAGTACTTC; CDR3: CAWSPPYYEQYF
V: TRBV29-1; size: .; D: TRBD2; J: TRBJ2-1; DNA: TGCAGCGTTGTATGGGAGGGCCTCGACAATGAGCAGTTCTTC; CDR3: CSVVWEGLDNEQFF
V: TRBV4-1; size: .; D: .; J: TRBJ2-5; DNA: TGCGCCAGCAGCCGTCTTGAGACCCAGTACTTC; CDR3: CASSRLETQYF
V: TRBV2; size: few; D: .; J: TRBJ1-1; DNA: TGTGCCAGCAGTGAATCGGGGATTGGGGCTTTCTTT; CDR3: CASSESGIGAFF
V: TRBV4-3; size: .; D: .; J: TRBJ1-1; DNA: TGCGCCAGCAGCCAAGATCAGGAGGTTAGCACTGAAGCTTTCTTT; CDR3: CASSQDQEVSTEAFF
V: TRBV29-1; size: few; D: TRBD1; J: TRBJ1-1; DNA: TGCAGCGTTTACAGGGGAAGTGAAAACACTGAAGCTTTCTTT; CDR3: CSVYRGSENTEAFF